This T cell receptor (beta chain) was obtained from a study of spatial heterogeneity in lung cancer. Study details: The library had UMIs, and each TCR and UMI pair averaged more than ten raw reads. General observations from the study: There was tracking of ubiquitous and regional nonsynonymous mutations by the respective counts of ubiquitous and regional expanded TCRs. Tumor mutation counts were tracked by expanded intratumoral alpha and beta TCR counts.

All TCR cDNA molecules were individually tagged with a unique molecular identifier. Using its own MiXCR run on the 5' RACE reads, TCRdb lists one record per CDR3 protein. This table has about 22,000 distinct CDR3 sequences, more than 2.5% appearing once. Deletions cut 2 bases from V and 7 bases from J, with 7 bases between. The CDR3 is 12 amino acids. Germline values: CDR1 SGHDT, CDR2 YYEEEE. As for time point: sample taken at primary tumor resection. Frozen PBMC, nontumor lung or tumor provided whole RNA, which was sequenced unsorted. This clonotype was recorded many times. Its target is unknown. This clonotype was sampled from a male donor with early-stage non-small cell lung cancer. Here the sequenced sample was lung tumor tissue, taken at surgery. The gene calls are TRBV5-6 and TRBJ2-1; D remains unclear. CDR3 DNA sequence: TGTGCCAGCAGCTTCCTCATGAATGAGCAGTTCTTC. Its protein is CASSFLMNEQFF.